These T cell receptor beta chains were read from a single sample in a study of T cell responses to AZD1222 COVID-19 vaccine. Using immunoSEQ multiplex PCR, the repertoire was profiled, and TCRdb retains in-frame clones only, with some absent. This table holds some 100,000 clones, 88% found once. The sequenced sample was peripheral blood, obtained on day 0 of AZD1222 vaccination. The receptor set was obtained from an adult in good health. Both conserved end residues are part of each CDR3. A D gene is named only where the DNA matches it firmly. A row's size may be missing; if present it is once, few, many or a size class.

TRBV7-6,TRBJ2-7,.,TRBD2,CASSLEGSGGYEQYF,TGTGCCAGCAGCTTAGAGGGTAGCGGGGGATACGAGCAGTACTTC
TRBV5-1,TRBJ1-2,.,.,CASSLGQDYGYTF,TGCGCCAGCAGCTTGGGACAGGACTATGGCTACACCTTC
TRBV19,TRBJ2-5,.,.,CASSIVGQGQVAQYF,TGTGCCAGTAGTATAGTCGGGCAGGGGCAAGTGGCCCAGTACTTC
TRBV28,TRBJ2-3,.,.,CASTGSATDTQYF,TGTGCCAGCACCGGTAGCGCCACAGATACGCAGTATTTT
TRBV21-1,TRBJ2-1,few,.,CASTKNPHEGSYNEQFF,TGTGCCAGCACCAAAAATCCCCATGAGGGCTCCTACAATGAGCAGTTCTTC
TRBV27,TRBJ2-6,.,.,CASRRKISGANVLTF,TGTGCCAGCAGGCGTAAGATCTCTGGGGCCAACGTCCTGACTTTC
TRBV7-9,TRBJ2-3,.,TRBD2,CASSSRLAATDPDTQYF,TGTGCCAGCAGCTCAAGACTAGCGGCAACGGACCCAGATACGCAGTATTTT
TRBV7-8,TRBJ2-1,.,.,CASSLLTAGLSYNEQFF,TGTGCCAGCAGCTTGTTGACGGCGGGTCTCTCCTACAATGAGCAGTTCTTC
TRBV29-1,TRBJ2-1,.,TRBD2,CSVPGTSLSNEQFF,TGCAGCGTGCCCGGGACTAGCCTGTCGAATGAGCAGTTCTTC
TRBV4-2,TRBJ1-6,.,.,CASSRRIIGGQGNSPLHF,TGTGCCAGCAGCCGACGCATCATAGGAGGTCAGGGGAATTCACCCCTCCACTTT
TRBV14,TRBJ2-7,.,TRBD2,CASSTAGGALSEQYF,TGTGCCAGCAGCACAGCGGGAGGAGCCCTTTCGGAGCAGTACTTC
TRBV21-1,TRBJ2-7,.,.,CASSERDDEQYF,TGTGCCAGCAGTGAGCGGGACGACGAGCAGTACTTC
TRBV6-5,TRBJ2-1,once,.,CASSILAEGDNEQFF,TGTGCCAGCAGCATCCTAGCGGAGGGGGACAATGAGCAGTTCTTC
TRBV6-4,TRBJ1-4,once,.,CASSDSDGEGKLFF,TGTGCCAGCAGTGACTCCGACGGCGAGGGAAAACTGTTTTTT
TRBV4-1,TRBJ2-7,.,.,CASSPGLGDYEQYF,TGCGCCAGCAGCCCGGGACTTGGGGACTACGAGCAGTACTTC
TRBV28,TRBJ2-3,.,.,CASSFSAGTDTQYF,TGTGCCAGCAGTTTCTCGGCGGGCACAGATACGCAGTATTTT
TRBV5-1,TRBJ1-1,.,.,CASRPTANTEAFF,TGCGCCAGCAGACCAACAGCGAACACTGAAGCTTTCTTT
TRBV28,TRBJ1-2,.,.,CASSSSGSPSNYGYTF,TGTGCCAGCAGTTCTTCAGGGTCCCCTTCTAACTATGGCTACACCTTC
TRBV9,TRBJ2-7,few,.,CASSAANSYEQYF,TGTGCCAGCAGCGCCGCAAATTCCTACGAGCAGTACTTC
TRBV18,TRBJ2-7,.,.,CASSDQGGSYEQYF,TGTGCCAGCTCAGATCAGGGTGGATCGTACGAGCAGTACTTC
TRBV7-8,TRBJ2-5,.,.,CASSLESAMGETQYF,TGTGCCAGCAGCTTAGAGTCCGCCATGGGGGAGACCCAGTACTTC
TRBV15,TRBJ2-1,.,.,CATSREMDSYNEQFF,TGTGCCACCAGCAGAGAGATGGACAGCTACAATGAGCAGTTCTTC
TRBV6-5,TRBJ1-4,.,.,CASGKRAQDEKLFF,TGTGCCAGCGGGAAGAGGGCGCAGGATGAAAAACTGTTTTTT
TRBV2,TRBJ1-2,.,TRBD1,CASSQQGGHYGYTF,TGTGCCAGCAGCCAACAGGGGGGCCACTATGGCTACACCTTC